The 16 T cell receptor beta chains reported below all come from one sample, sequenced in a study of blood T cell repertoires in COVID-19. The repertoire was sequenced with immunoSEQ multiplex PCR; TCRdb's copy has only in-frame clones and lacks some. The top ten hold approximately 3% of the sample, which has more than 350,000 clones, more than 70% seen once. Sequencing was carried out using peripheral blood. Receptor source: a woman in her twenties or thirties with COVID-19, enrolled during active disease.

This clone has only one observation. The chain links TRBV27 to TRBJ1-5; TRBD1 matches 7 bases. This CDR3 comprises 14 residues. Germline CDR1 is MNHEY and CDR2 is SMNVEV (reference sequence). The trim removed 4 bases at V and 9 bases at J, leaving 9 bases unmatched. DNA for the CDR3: TGTGCCAGCAGTTCCTACAGGGGAAGGCTGCCCCAGCATTTT. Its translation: CASSSYRGRLPQHF.

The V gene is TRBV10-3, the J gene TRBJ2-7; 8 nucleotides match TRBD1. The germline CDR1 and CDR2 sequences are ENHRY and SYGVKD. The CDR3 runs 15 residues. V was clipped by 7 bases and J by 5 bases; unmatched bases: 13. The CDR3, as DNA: TGTGCCATCACCCTTTCGACAGGGGTATTCCACGAGCAGTACGTC. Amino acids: CAITLSTGVFHEQYV.

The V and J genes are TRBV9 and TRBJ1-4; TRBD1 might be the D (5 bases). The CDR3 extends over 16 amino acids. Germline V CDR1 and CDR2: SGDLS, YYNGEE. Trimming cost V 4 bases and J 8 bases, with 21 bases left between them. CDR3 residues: CASSSQIGGREEKLFF. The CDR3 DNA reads TGTGCCAGCAGCTCACAGATCGGGGGAAGGGAGGAAAAACTGTTTTTT. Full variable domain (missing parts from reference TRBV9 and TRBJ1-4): DSGVTQTPKHLITATGQRVTLRCSPRSGDLSVYWYQQSLDQGLQFLIQYYNGEERAKGNILERFSAQQFPDLHSELNLSSLELGDSALYFCASSSQIGGREEKLFFGSGTQLSVL.

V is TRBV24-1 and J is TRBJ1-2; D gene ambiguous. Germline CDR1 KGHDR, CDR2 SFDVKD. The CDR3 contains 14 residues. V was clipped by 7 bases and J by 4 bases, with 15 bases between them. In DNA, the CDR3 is TGTGCCACCAGCTCCAGGTCAAGAAGCTATGGCTACACCTTC. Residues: CATSSRSRSYGYTF.

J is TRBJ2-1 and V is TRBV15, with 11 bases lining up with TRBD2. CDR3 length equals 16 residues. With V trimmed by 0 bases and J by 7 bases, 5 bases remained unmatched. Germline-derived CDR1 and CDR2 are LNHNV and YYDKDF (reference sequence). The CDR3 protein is CATSRDLAGGQNEQFF. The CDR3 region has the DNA TGTGCCACCAGCAGAGATCTAGCGGGAGGCCAAAATGAGCAGTTCTTC.

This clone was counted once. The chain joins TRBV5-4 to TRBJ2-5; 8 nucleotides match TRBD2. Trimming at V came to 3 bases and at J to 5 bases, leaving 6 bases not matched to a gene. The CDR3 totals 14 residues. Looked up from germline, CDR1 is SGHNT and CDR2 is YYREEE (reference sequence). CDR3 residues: CASSSGTRGETQYF. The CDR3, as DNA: TGTGCCAGCAGCTCCGGGACTAGGGGGGAGACCCAGTACTTC.

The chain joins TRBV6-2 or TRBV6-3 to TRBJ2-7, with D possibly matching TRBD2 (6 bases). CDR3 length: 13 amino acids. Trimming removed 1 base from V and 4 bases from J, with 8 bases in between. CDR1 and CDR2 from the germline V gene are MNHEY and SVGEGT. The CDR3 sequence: CASSYYSGYEQYV. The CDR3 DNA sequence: TGTGCCAGCAGTTACTATAGCGGATACGAGCAGTACGTC.

This chain's CDR3 is CASSYRPAGGHEQFF. The CDR3 DNA is TGTGCCAGCAGTTACCGTCCAGCGGGAGGGCATGAGCAGTTCTTC. The rearrangement uses TRBV6-2 or TRBV6-3 and TRBJ2-1; TRBD2 aligns across 10 bases. The CDR3 runs 15 residues. V dropped 2 bases and J dropped 8; count of bases not matched to a gene: 6. Germline V gene sequence: CDR1 MNHEY, CDR2 SVGEGT.

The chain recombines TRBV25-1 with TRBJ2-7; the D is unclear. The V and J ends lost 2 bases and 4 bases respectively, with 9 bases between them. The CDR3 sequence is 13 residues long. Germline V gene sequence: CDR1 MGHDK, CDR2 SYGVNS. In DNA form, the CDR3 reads TGTGCCAGCAGTGAAGTAGAGTTATACGAGCAGTACTTC. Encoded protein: CASSEVELYEQYF.

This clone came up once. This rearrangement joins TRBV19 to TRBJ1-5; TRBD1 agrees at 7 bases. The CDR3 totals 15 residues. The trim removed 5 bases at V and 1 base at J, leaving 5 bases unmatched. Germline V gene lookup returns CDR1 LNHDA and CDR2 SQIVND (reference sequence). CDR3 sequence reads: CASSSTGMSNQPQHF. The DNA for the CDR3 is TGTGCCAGTAGTTCGACAGGGATGAGCAATCAGCCCCAGCATTTT.

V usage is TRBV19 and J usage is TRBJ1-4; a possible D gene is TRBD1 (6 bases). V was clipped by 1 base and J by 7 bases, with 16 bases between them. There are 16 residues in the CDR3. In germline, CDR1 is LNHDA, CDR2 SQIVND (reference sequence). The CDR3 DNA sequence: TGTGCCAGTAGTATAGGAGGGGGGGGCGGTAGTGAAAAACTGTTTTTT. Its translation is CASSIGGGGGSEKLFF.

In DNA form, the CDR3 reads TGTGCCAGCAGGACAGCGGGACAGGGGGCTTATGAGCAGTTCTTC. It translates to CASRTAGQGAYEQFF. The rearrangement links TRBV28 to TRBJ2-1; 12 positions agree with TRBD1. Germline V lookup: CDR1 MDHEN, CDR2 SYDVKM. The CDR3 is 15 amino acids. The junction had 8 bases not matched to a gene; V was cut back by 6 bases and J by 8 bases.

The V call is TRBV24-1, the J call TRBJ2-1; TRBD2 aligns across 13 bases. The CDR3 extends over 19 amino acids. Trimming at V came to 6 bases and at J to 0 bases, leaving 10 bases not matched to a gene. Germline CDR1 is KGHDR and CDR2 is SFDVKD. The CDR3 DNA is TGTGCCACCAGTCCCGGGACTAGCGGGATTGGGGGCTCCTACAATGAGCAGTTCTTC. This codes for CATSPGTSGIGGSYNEQFF.

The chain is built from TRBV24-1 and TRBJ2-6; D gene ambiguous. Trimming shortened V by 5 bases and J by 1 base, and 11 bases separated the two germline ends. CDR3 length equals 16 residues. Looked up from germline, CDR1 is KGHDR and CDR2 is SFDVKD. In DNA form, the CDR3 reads TGTGCCACCAGTGCCCCCCCCCGGTCTGGGGCCAACGTCCTGACTTTC. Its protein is CATSAPPRSGANVLTF.

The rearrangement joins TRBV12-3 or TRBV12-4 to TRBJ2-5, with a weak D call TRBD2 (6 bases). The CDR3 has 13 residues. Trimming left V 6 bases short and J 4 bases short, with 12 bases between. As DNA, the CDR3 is TGTGCCAGCAGCCAATTTAGCGGAGAGACCCAGTACTTC. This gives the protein CASSQFSGETQYF.

The CDR3 DNA follows: TGTGCCAGCTCAGGACAGGGGGGAGACACTGAAGCTTTCTTT. This sequence encodes CASSGQGGDTEAFF. V and J are TRBV18 and TRBJ1-1; 10 bases are a match to TRBD1. Trimming cost V 5 bases and J 3 bases; bases outside gene matches: 3. Germline V gene data show CDR1 as KGHSH and CDR2 as LQKENI. CDR3 length: 14 residues.